The 8 T cell receptor beta chains given below trace back to one sample, sequenced in a study of regulatory T cells in long-lasting Graves disease. Time point: newly diagnosed GD, antithyroid drugs for less than 3 months. Construction of the TCR library relied on RNA isolated from PBMCs. For TCR beta, libraries came from iRepertoire HTBI primers and Arm-PCR of CDR3 regions. TCRdb independently ran MiXCR on the multiplex PCR reads; one entry per CDR3 protein. The profile shows 620,000 or so distinct CDR3 sequences, approximately 15% of them singletons. This sample was also put to use in a study of T cells in Graves' hyperthyroidism and ophthalmopathy.

Sequencing was performed on peripheral blood mononuclear cells (PBMCs), taken at new diagnosis, from a patient treated with antithyroid drugs. The receptors here all came from a woman in her thirties with Graves disease.

A single count supports this clonotype. This chain links TRBV12-3 or TRBV12-4 with TRBJ2-1; 10 bases are shared with TRBD2. V trimming: 6 bases; J trimming: 7 bases; junction bases outside the gene matches: 12. The CDR3 covers 16 residues. The DNA for the CDR3 is TGTGCCAGCAGAAAATTAGCGGGAGGCCTTGTAAATGAGCAGTTCTTC. It codes for CASRKLAGGLVNEQFF.

This clonotype occurred many times. The chain couples TRBV7-2 to TRBJ2-7; 14 nucleotides line up with TRBD2. Per the germline V gene, CDR1 is SGHTA and CDR2 is FQGNSA. CDR3 size: 19 residues. Germline trimming cut 1 base from V and 0 bases from J; bases unmatched to any gene: 8. The CDR3 DNA follows: TGTGCCAGCAGCTTAGGCGCTGGGACTAGCGGGAGATTCTCCTACGAGCAGTACTTC. Protein sequence: CASSLGAGTSGRFSYEQYF.

This clonotype came up many times. The gene calls are TRBV28 and TRBJ2-6, with unresolved D. With 6 bases removed from V and 0 bases from J, the gap between germline ends came to 3 bases. This CDR3 region has 13 residues. The germline gives CDR1 MDHEN, CDR2 SYDVKM. Written as DNA, the CDR3 is TGTGCCAGCAGAGGCTCTGGGGCCAACGTCCTGACTTTC. Its protein is CASRGSGANVLTF.

The table lists this clonotype with a few counts. CDR3 sequence: CVLPPGQGTNSPLHF. The CDR3 DNA reads as TGTGTTCTACCACCGGGACAGGGGACTAATTCACCCCTCCACTTT. The chain carries TRBV28 and TRBJ1-6, with 10 bases matching TRBD1. Germline V gene sequence: CDR1 MDHEN, CDR2 SYDVKM. This CDR3 contains 15 residues.

The chain recombines TRBV7-9 with TRBJ1-1; possibly TRBD1 for D (5 bases). Germline CDR1 is SEHNR and CDR2 is FQNEAQ (reference sequence). The ends were cut back, 8 bases at V and 0 bases at J, with 13 bases in the middle. The CDR3 sequence is 14 residues long. The DNA for the CDR3 is TGTGCCAGCGGGGGAAACATATTGAACACTGAAGCTTTCTTT. Protein product: CASGGNILNTEAFF.

The table lists this clonotype with a few counts. As DNA, the CDR3 is TGTGCCAGCAGAATAGCGGGAGTAGGTACCGGGGAGCTGTTTTTT. Translation gives CASRIAGVGTGELFF. This rearrangement joins TRBV5-4 to TRBJ2-2; 9 bases are shared with TRBD2. Losses at the gene ends were 5 bases for V and 5 bases for J; bases not matched to a gene: 7. The CDR3 totals 15 residues. The germline V gene encodes CDR1 SGHNT and CDR2 YYREEE (reference sequence).

The chain has TRBV6-2 or TRBV6-3 and TRBJ2-1, with D perhaps given as TRBD1 or TRBD2 (5 bases each). The germline V gene encodes CDR1 MNHEY and CDR2 SVGEGT. The CDR3 totals 16 residues. Deletions cut 2 bases from V and 0 bases from J, with 11 bases between. The CDR3 protein is CASSYRGPSSYNEQFF. For the CDR3, the DNA is TGTGCCAGCAGTTACAGGGGACCGAGCTCCTACAATGAGCAGTTCTTC.

The chain recombines TRBV30 with TRBJ2-3; D is perhaps TRBD1 (5 bases). The CDR3 has 16 residues. V lost 1 base and J 2 bases, leaving 16 bases between the germline ends. Germline V gene sequence: CDR1 GTSNPN, CDR2 SVGIG (reference sequence). Here the CDR3 DNA reads TGTGCCTGGAGTGAAGGCCACAGGAAGGCCACAGATACGCAGTATTTT. It is translated as CAWSEGHRKATDTQYF.